Following are 16 T cell receptor beta chains from one sample sequenced in a study of T cell responses to AZD1222 COVID-19 vaccine. The repertoire was sequenced with immunoSEQ multiplex PCR; TCRdb's copy has only in-frame clones and lacks some. Of some 97,000 clones listed, 80% to 90% are singletons. This specimen was peripheral blood, taken on day 0 of AZD1222 vaccination. These receptor sequences come from an adult in good health.

The chain joins TRBV7-6 to TRBJ1-1; maybe TRBD1 (6 bases). Between the trimmed V and J ends, which lost 6 bases and 6 bases, there was a span of 14 bases. This CDR3 comprises 13 residues. Per germline, CDR1 SGHVS and CDR2 FNYEAQ. The CDR3 DNA reads TGTGCCAGCAGGAGAACAGGGACCTCTGAAGCTTTCTTT. It specifies CASRRTGTSEAFF.

This clone turned up a few times. The CDR3 nucleotides are TGTGCCAGCAGCTGGGTCACAGATACGCAGTATTTT. Residues: CASSWVTDTQYF. The V and J genes are TRBV5-6 and TRBJ2-3; D unresolved. Germline lookup yields CDR1 SGHDT and CDR2 YYEEEE. CDR3 size: 12 residues. Deletions cut 3 bases from V and 2 bases from J, with 4 bases between.

V and J are TRBV3-1 (or the pseudogene TRBV3-2) and TRBJ1-6, with D possibly being TRBD1 (6 bases). The germline V and J ends were trimmed by 1 base and 7 bases, with 11 bases remaining between them. This CDR3 has 15 residues. Germline assignment: CDR1 LGHDT and CDR2 YNNKEL (reference sequence). CDR3 nucleotides: TGTGCCAGCAGCCAAGCGGGGGCGATGAATTCACCCCTCCACTTT. Its translation: CASSQAGAMNSPLHF.

The rearrangement uses TRBV7-9 and TRBJ1-5; D gene uncertain. V lost 1 base, J lost 0 bases, and 1 base lay in between. The germline V gene has CDR1 SEHNR and CDR2 FQNEAQ (reference sequence). The CDR3 is made up of 13 amino acids. The CDR3 DNA reads as TGTGCCAGCAGCTTAGATAGCAATCAGCCCCAGCATTTT. Translating gives CASSLDSNQPQHF.

The chain uses TRBV11-2 and TRBJ1-2; possible D gene TRBD1, 5 bases. The V gene lost 5 bases and the J gene lost 6 bases, with 10 bases spanning the gap. CDR3 length equals 12 residues. Germline loops: CDR1 SGHAT, CDR2 FQNNGV. Here the CDR3 DNA reads TGTGCCAGCAGCCAGGGACTCGATGGCTACACCTTC. Protein product: CASSQGLDGYTF. Looking up the rest from reference TRBV11-2 and TRBJ1-2 gives the full variable domain: EAGVAQSPRYKIIEKRQSVAFWCNPISGHATLYWYQQILGQGPKLLIQFQNNGVVDDSQLPKDRFSAERLKGVDSTLKIQPAKLEDSAVYLCASSQGLDGYTFGSGTRLTVV.

V is TRBV30 and J is TRBJ1-5; the D gene is possibly TRBD1 (5 bases). The CDR3 sequence is 14 residues long. Germline V gene sequence: CDR1 GTSNPN, CDR2 SVGIG (reference sequence). Between the trimmed V and J ends, which lost 3 bases and 6 bases, there was a span of 15 bases. The CDR3 DNA reads as TGTGCCTGGAGCGAGGGAGGGGTGATTCAGCCCCAGCATTTT. Translation gives CAWSEGGVIQPQHF.

The chain carries TRBV2 and TRBJ1-2, with D maybe TRBD1 (5 bases). This CDR3 comprises 16 residues. Deletions cut 6 bases from V and 3 bases from J, with 20 bases between. CDR1 and CDR2 from the germline V gene are SNHLY and FYNNEI. In nucleotides, the CDR3 is TGTGCCAGCAGGGGGGGGAGCTCCATTAGGGACTATGGCTACACCTTC. Protein sequence: CASRGGSSIRDYGYTF.

This chain links TRBV7-9 with TRBJ2-7, with a tentative D call TRBD2 (5 bases). The germline V gene encodes CDR1 SEHNR and CDR2 FQNEAQ (reference sequence). The CDR3 length is 15 residues. V was trimmed by 4 bases and J by 5 bases, leaving 18 bases between them. The CDR3 spells CASSYTGYSPHEQYF. Here the CDR3 DNA reads TGTGCCAGCAGCTATACGGGATATAGTCCCCACGAGCAGTACTTC. The full variable domain, completed using reference TRBV7-9 and TRBJ2-7, is DTGVSQNPRHKITKRGQNVTFRCDPISEHNRLYWYRQTLGQGPEFLTYFQNEAQLEKSRLLSDRFSAERPKGSFSTLEIQRTEQGDSAMYLCASSYTGYSPHEQYFGPGTRLTVT.

The chain recombines TRBV7-8 with TRBJ2-1; the match to TRBD2 covers 7 bases. CDR3 size: 22 residues. Per the germline V gene, CDR1 is SGHVS and CDR2 is FQNEAQ. The trim removed 5 bases at V and 6 bases at J, leaving 31 bases unmatched. CDR3 in amino acids: CASSPARPRDYLQSSIGNEQFF. Written as DNA, the CDR3 is TGTGCCAGCAGCCCCGCGCGGCCCCGGGACTACCTACAATCCTCGATCGGCAATGAGCAGTTCTTC.

This sequence joins TRBV4-2 and TRBJ2-5; a weak D match, TRBD1 (6 bases). V lost 4 bases, J lost 2 bases, and 20 bases lay in between. Germline V CDR1 and CDR2: LGHNA, YNFKEQ. The CDR3 runs 17 residues. CDR3 loop: CASSLAHRTVGQETQYF. DNA for the CDR3: TGTGCCAGCAGCCTTGCGCACCGGACAGTTGGACAAGAGACCCAGTACTTC.

The chain uses TRBV2 and TRBJ2-1; 10 bases are a match to TRBD1. The CDR3 runs 14 residues. Germline CDR1 reads SNHLY; CDR2 reads FYNNEI. Unmatched junction bases numbered 9, after V lost 8 bases and J lost 8 bases. The DNA of the CDR3 is TGTGCCAGCGCCCCGGGACAGGGGTTTGATGAGCAGTTCTTC. Amino acids: CASAPGQGFDEQFF.

A remark on this clone: Distinct nucleotide sequences in the sample also encode this CDR3. This chain connects TRBV6-1 to TRBJ1-3; D perhaps matches TRBD1 (6 bases). The CDR3 length is 16 residues. Germline V lookup: CDR1 MNHNS, CDR2 SASEGT. Trimming pared 2 bases from V and 4 bases from J, leaving 15 bases between. The CDR3 DNA follows: TGTGCCAGCAGTGAAATGAGGGGCCAGGGGGGAAACACCATATATTTT. This translates into CASSEMRGQGGNTIYF.

Worth noting for this clone: The sample carries other DNA sequences with the same CDR3. The chain recombines TRBV5-6 with TRBJ1-3; D call uncertain. The CDR3 loop spans 14 amino acids. Germline CDR1 SGHDT, CDR2 YYEEEE. The V end lost 2 bases, the J end lost 0 bases, and 6 bases lay between the germline ends. This chain's CDR3 is CASSFKSSGNTIYF. DNA for the CDR3: TGTGCCAGCAGCTTTAAGAGCTCTGGAAACACCATATATTTT.

This chain links TRBV24-1 with TRBJ2-6; D tentatively reads TRBD1 or TRBD2 (6 bases each). CDR3 length: 18 residues. Trimming pared 5 bases from V and 0 bases from J, leaving 16 bases between. CDR1 is KGHDR and CDR2 is SFDVKD in the germline V gene. The CDR3 sequence is CATSGTGTSSSGANVLTF. For the CDR3, the DNA is TGTGCCACCAGTGGTACAGGGACTTCGAGCTCTGGGGCCAACGTCCTGACTTTC.

This clone was recorded a few times. This rearrangement joins TRBV23-1 to TRBJ1-1; possible D gene TRBD1, 5 bases. TRBV23-1 has ORF status, its function being uncertain. Trimming took 3 bases from V and 3 from J, leaving 8 bases between them. This CDR3 is built from 13 residues. CDR3 amino acids: CASSQAGHTEAFF. The DNA for the CDR3 is TGCGCCAGCAGTCAGGCGGGACACACTGAAGCTTTCTTT.

The rearrangement joins TRBV5-1 to TRBJ1-2, with D unresolved. Germline V gene sequence: CDR1 SGHRS, CDR2 YFSETQ. The CDR3 contains 14 residues. Trimming shortened V by 2 bases and J by 8 bases, and 16 bases separated the two germline ends. The CDR3 spells CASSLPSRPGGYTF. The CDR3 DNA sequence: TGCGCCAGCAGCTTACCCTCCCGCCCGGGCGGCTACACCTTC.